What follows are 32 T cell receptor beta chains derived from one specimen sequenced in a study of blood T cell repertoires in COVID-19. Assay: immunoSEQ multiplex PCR; the TCRdb copy retains only in-frame clones and omits some. The sample records around 70,000 clones, roughly 80% being singletons. Sequencing was carried out using peripheral blood. These TCRs come from a man aged 55 to 70 with acute or convalescent COVID-19.

The chain joins TRBV19 to TRBJ1-1, with 7 bases that match TRBD1. The V segment lost 6 bases and the J segment 10 bases; nucleotides outside the gene matches: 11. This CDR3 is 13 amino acids long. In germline, CDR1 is LNHDA, CDR2 SQIVND (reference sequence). DNA of the CDR3: TGTGCCAGTAGCACAAACCGGGACAGTGTAGCTTTCTTT. Translation gives CASSTNRDSVAFF.

J is TRBJ2-5 and V is TRBV6-2 or TRBV6-3, with TRBD1 as a possible D gene (5 bases). Trimming left V 4 bases short and J 1 base short, with 16 bases between. The CDR3 has 16 residues. Germline V lookup: CDR1 MNHEY, CDR2 SVGEGT. CDR3 coding DNA: TGTGCCAGCAGTTCCGCAGGTGTGACAGCCCAAGAGACCCAGTACTTC. It encodes CASSSAGVTAQETQYF.

The CDR3, as DNA: TGCGCCAGCAGCTTGGGCCAGGGGTTTGGAAAACTGTTTTTT. Translating it yields CASSLGQGFGKLFF. The rearrangement joins TRBV5-1 to TRBJ1-4, with TRBD1 as a possible D gene (6 bases). This CDR3 has 14 amino acids. The germline V gene has CDR1 SGHRS and CDR2 YFSETQ. Trimming shortened V by 0 bases and J by 10 bases, and 13 bases separated the two germline ends. Supplemented by reference TRBV5-1 and TRBJ1-4, the full variable domain reads KAGVTQTPRYLIKTRGQQVTLSCSPISGHRSVSWYQQTPGQGLQFLFEYFSETQRNKGNFPGRFSGRQFSNSRSEMNVSTLELGDSALYLCASSLGQGFGKLFFGSGTQLSVL.

This clone was observed once. The rearrangement links TRBV4-3 to TRBJ2-7, with a weak D call TRBD2 (5 bases). The CDR3 sequence is 14 residues long. Germline V gives CDR1 LGHNA, CDR2 YSLEER. The V end lost 2 bases, the J end lost 0 bases, and 8 bases lay between the germline ends. CDR3 in amino acids: CASSQLRGSYEQYF. Here the CDR3 DNA reads TGCGCCAGCAGCCAACTCCGGGGCTCCTACGAGCAGTACTTC.

This clone was seen a few times. This rearrangement joins TRBV3-1 (or the pseudogene TRBV3-2) to TRBJ1-3; 10 bases match TRBD1. The CDR3 runs to 18 residues. V dropped 4 bases and J dropped 1; count of bases not matched to a gene: 10. Per germline, CDR1 LGHDT and CDR2 YNNKEL (reference sequence). This CDR3 reads CASSPWTGGISSGNTIYF. The CDR3 coding sequence is TGTGCCAGCAGCCCATGGACAGGGGGGATTAGTTCTGGAAACACCATATATTTT.

The chain carries TRBV19 and TRBJ1-2; D is perhaps TRBD1 (5 bases). The germline gives CDR1 LNHDA, CDR2 SQIVND (reference sequence). This CDR3 region has 15 residues. V lost 5 bases and J 3 bases, leaving 16 bases between the germline ends. This CDR3 reads CASSYPSGQDYGYTF. In nucleotides, the CDR3 is TGTGCCAGTAGTTACCCGTCAGGGCAAGACTATGGCTACACCTTC. The full variable domain, its missing parts supplied by reference TRBV19 and TRBJ1-2, is DGGITQSPKYLFRKEGQNVTLSCEQNLNHDAMYWYRQDPGQGLRLIYYSQIVNDFQKGDIAEGYSVSREKKESFPLTVTSAQKNPTAFYLCASSYPSGQDYGYTFGSGTRLTVV.

This chain uses TRBV5-1 with TRBJ2-1; perhaps TRBD1 as D (6 bases). The V end lost 2 bases, the J end lost 4 bases, and 13 bases lay between the germline ends. This CDR3 has 15 amino acids. Germline V gene sequence: CDR1 SGHRS, CDR2 YFSETQ. The CDR3 loop is CASSLQGSGYNEQFF. Here the CDR3 DNA reads TGCGCCAGCAGCTTACAGGGATCTGGGTACAATGAGCAGTTCTTC.

This clone has just a few counts. CDR3 region: CASSRTATVGSTSTDTQYF. The DNA of the CDR3 is TGTGCCAGCTCACGAACGGCGACAGTGGGATCCACTAGCACAGATACGCAGTATTTT. The V gene is TRBV18, the J gene TRBJ2-3, with D perhaps TRBD1 (5 bases). The length of the CDR3 is 19 residues. Trimming pared 4 bases from V and 0 bases from J, leaving 23 bases between. CDR1 and CDR2 (germline): KGHSH, LQKENI.

The chain's CDR3 is CAISERQGETQYF. The CDR3 DNA reads as TGTGCCATCAGTGAACGGCAGGGGGAGACCCAGTACTTC. The chain carries TRBV10-3 and TRBJ2-5, with D possibly matching TRBD1 (6 bases). CDR3 length: 13 amino acids. Trimming stripped 3 bases from V and 5 bases from J, with 10 bases between. Germline CDR1 ENHRY, CDR2 SYGVKD.

The table lists this clone with a few counts. The CDR3 here is CASSPEWGGDTQYF. CDR3 nucleotide sequence: TGTGCCAGCAGCCCTGAGTGGGGGGGTGATACGCAGTATTTT. The chain carries TRBV5-5 and TRBJ2-3, with 7 positions matching TRBD2. CDR1 and CDR2 from the germline V gene are SGHKS and YYEKEE (reference sequence). The V and J ends lost 4 bases and 6 bases, in that order; junction bases with no gene match: 8. The CDR3 runs 14 residues. Using reference TRBV5-5 and TRBJ2-3 for the parts outside the CDR3, the full variable domain is DAGVTQSPTHLIKTRGQQVTLRCSPISGHKSVSWYQQVLGQGPQFIFQYYEKEERGRGNFPDRFSARQFPNYSSELNVNALLLGDSALYLCASSPEWGGDTQYFGPGTRLTVL.

This sequence joins TRBV21-1 and TRBJ2-3; the table assigns TRBD2, which was not confirmed against the DNA. TRBV21-1 is a listed pseudogene. The CDR3 is 18 residues long. CDR3 DNA: TGTGCCAGCAGCAAACCTGGGCGGGGGCCTCTCCCCACAGATACGCAGTATTTT. Protein sequence: CASSKPGRGPLPTDTQYF.

The chain couples TRBV30 to TRBJ1-4, with TRBD1 as a possible D gene (5 bases). The ends were cut back, 0 bases at V and 1 base at J, with 12 bases in the middle. Germline V gene lookup returns CDR1 GTSNPN and CDR2 SVGIG (reference sequence). CDR3 length: 16 residues. CDR3 sequence reads: CAWSVRGGVTNEKLFF. The CDR3 DNA reads as TGTGCCTGGAGTGTAAGAGGAGGGGTAACTAATGAAAAACTGTTTTTT.

This rearrangement joins TRBV3-1 (or the pseudogene TRBV3-2) to TRBJ2-3; TRBD2 is a possible D gene (6 bases). The CDR3 spans 14 residues. The V gene's germline CDR1 is LGHDT and CDR2 YNNKEL (reference sequence). Trimming shortened V by 5 bases and J by 5 bases, and 14 bases separated the two germline ends. CDR3 region: CASSWGGAGDTQYF. Written as DNA, the CDR3 is TGTGCCAGCAGCTGGGGCGGGGCGGGAGATACGCAGTATTTT.

The chain links TRBV7-9 to TRBJ1-5, with D unclear. CDR3 size: 14 residues. Germline CDR1 SEHNR, CDR2 FQNEAQ (reference sequence). Trimming stripped 2 bases from V and 3 bases from J, with 8 bases between. Written as DNA, the CDR3 is TGTGCCAGCAGCTTAAGCGGGCCCAATCAGCCCCAGCATTTT. The encoded protein is CASSLSGPNQPQHF.

This clone was seen more than once but under ten times. The rearrangement joins TRBV6-4 to TRBJ1-1; TRBD1 is a possible D gene (6 bases). The germline V gene has CDR1 MRHNA and CDR2 SNTAGT. V was pared by 4 bases and J by 4 bases, with 13 bases between. The CDR3 is 14 residues long. Here the CDR3 DNA reads TGTGCCAGCAGTGCCGAGGGGGTCTCCACTGAAGCTTTCTTT. Protein product: CASSAEGVSTEAFF.

J is TRBJ1-2 and V is TRBV7-8, with a possible D match to TRBD1 (5 bases). V lost 1 base and J lost 5, with 11 bases in between. Looked up from germline, CDR1 is SGHVS and CDR2 is FQNEAQ. This CDR3 region has 14 residues. For the CDR3, the DNA is TGTGCCAGCAGCTTAGGGGGACTGCCATATGGCTACACCTTC. It yields the protein CASSLGGLPYGYTF.

CDR3: CASSLKGSVGETQYF. CDR3 coding DNA: TGTGCCAGCAGCCTAAAAGGGAGCGTCGGAGAGACCCAGTACTTC. This chain uses TRBV3-1 (or the pseudogene TRBV3-2) with TRBJ2-5; D is possibly TRBD2 (5 bases). CDR1 is LGHDT, CDR2 YNNKEL, per germline (reference sequence). V lost 4 bases to trimming and J lost 4 bases, with 16 bases between them. This CDR3 spans 15 amino acids.

The chain employs TRBV4-1 and TRBJ1-6; 9 bases line up with TRBD1. CDR1 is MGHRA and CDR2 is YSYEKL in the germline V gene. This CDR3 comprises 16 residues. With V trimmed by 3 bases and J by 2 bases, 2 bases remained unmatched. CDR3 nucleotide sequence: TGCGCCAGCAGCCACGGACAGGGGACCTATAATTCACCCCTCCACTTT. This translates into CASSHGQGTYNSPLHF.

J is TRBJ2-1 and V is TRBV7-2; D is possibly TRBD1 (6 bases). The ends were cut back, 8 bases at V and 4 bases at J, with 12 bases in the middle. This CDR3 has 13 residues. Germline-derived CDR1 and CDR2 are SGHTA and FQGNSA. CDR3 loop: CASQQQGYNEQFF. As DNA, the CDR3 is TGTGCCAGCCAACAGCAGGGGTACAATGAGCAGTTCTTC.

This clone has only one observation. V gene TRBV27 combines with J gene TRBJ2-5; 7 positions agree with TRBD1. This CDR3 contains 16 residues. V lost 0 bases and J lost 7; bases outside the gene matches: 11. Germline V gives CDR1 MNHEY, CDR2 SMNVEV (reference sequence). For the CDR3, the DNA is TGTGCCAGCAGTTTATCAGCCGTAGGGACAGAGGGGACCCAGTACTTC. Amino acid sequence: CASSLSAVGTEGTQYF.

This chain uses TRBV9 with TRBJ2-2; 8 bases are a match to TRBD1. The J segment lost 1 base and the V segment lost 3 bases, leaving 5 bases of the junction unmatched. The CDR3 is made up of 16 amino acids. Germline CDR1 reads SGDLS; CDR2 reads YYNGEE. The CDR3: CASSGRGTGNTGELFF. CDR3 sequence (DNA): TGTGCCAGCAGCGGTAGGGGGACAGGGAACACCGGGGAGCTGTTTTTT.

The V and J genes are TRBV25-1 and TRBJ1-1; 11 bases are shared with TRBD1. V lost 7 bases and J lost 5; bases outside the gene matches: 15. Germline V CDR1 and CDR2: MGHDK, SYGVNS. This CDR3 region has 17 residues. CDR3 protein: CASKGSRTGGVGTEAFF. The CDR3 DNA reads TGTGCCAGCAAAGGTAGTCGGACAGGGGGCGTTGGAACTGAAGCTTTCTTT.

The chain employs TRBV2 and TRBJ2-7, with D possibly TRBD2 on 5 matching bases. Per the germline V gene, CDR1 is SNHLY and CDR2 is FYNNEI. The V end lost 8 bases, the J end lost 1 base, and 15 bases lay between the germline ends. The CDR3 has 14 amino acids. The CDR3 spells CASGPGRGSYEQYF. DNA for the CDR3: TGTGCCAGCGGACCGGGGAGAGGTTCCTACGAGCAGTACTTC.

The CDR3 DNA reads as TGTGCCAGCAGTGAAGCGAAAAGTGAGTACGGGGGGGGAGCGTGTGAGCAGTTCTTC. Its protein product is CASSEAKSEYGGGACEQFF. The J gene is TRBJ2-1, the V gene TRBV2, with 8 bases fitting TRBD2. V was pared by 0 bases and J by 9 bases, with 19 bases of the junction left unmatched. In germline, CDR1 is SNHLY, CDR2 FYNNEI. This CDR3 is built from 19 residues.

This rearrangement joins TRBV2 to TRBJ2-5; D may be TRBD1 (6 bases). The CDR3 sequence is 13 residues long. The germline gives CDR1 SNHLY, CDR2 FYNNEI. Trimming left V 5 bases short and J 2 bases short, with 9 bases between. The CDR3 DNA reads as TGTGCCAGCAGTTTCCAGGGGCAAGAGACCCAGTACTTC. Translation: CASSFQGQETQYF.

The J gene is TRBJ1-4, the V gene TRBV11-3, with a tentative D call TRBD1 (5 bases). Trimming left V 0 bases short and J 7 bases short, with 12 bases between. CDR1 and CDR2 from the germline V gene are SGHNT and YENEEA. CDR3 length equals 15 residues. CDR3 in DNA: TGTGCCAGCAGCTTAGACCCCCTAAGGGGTGAAAAACTGTTTTTT. It yields the protein CASSLDPLRGEKLFF. Together with reference TRBV11-3 and TRBJ1-4, the CDR3 gives the full variable domain: EAGVVQSPRYKIIEKKQPVAFWCNPISGHNTLYWYLQNLGQGPELLIRYENEEAVDDSQLPKDRFSAERLKGVDSTLKIQPAELGDSAVYLCASSLDPLRGEKLFFGSGTQLSVL.

The chain employs TRBV19 and TRBJ2-5; TRBD2 is a possible D gene (5 bases). This CDR3 has 14 amino acids. CDR1 and CDR2 from the germline V gene are LNHDA and SQIVND (reference sequence). The V gene lost 1 base and the J gene lost 4 bases, with 10 bases spanning the gap. This CDR3 reads CASSIGAEAETQYF. As DNA, the CDR3 is TGTGCCAGTAGTATAGGGGCGGAGGCAGAGACCCAGTACTTC. Supplemented by reference TRBV19 and TRBJ2-5, the full variable domain reads DGGITQSPKYLFRKEGQNVTLSCEQNLNHDAMYWYRQDPGQGLRLIYYSQIVNDFQKGDIAEGYSVSREKKESFPLTVTSAQKNPTAFYLCASSIGAEAETQYFGPGTRLLVL.

This clone has just a few counts. The chain combines TRBV19 with TRBJ2-7, with TRBD1 matching 9 bases. CDR1 and CDR2 (germline): LNHDA, SQIVND (reference sequence). The CDR3 consists of 15 residues. The trim removed 5 bases at V and 4 bases at J, leaving 9 bases unmatched. CDR3 loop: CASSLMGQGGYEQYF. CDR3 sequence (DNA): TGTGCCAGTAGTCTGATGGGACAGGGCGGTTACGAGCAGTACTTC.

V usage is TRBV14 and J usage is TRBJ1-1; D is unresolved. The CDR3 is 15 amino acids. Germline V gene lookup returns CDR1 SGHDN and CDR2 FVKESK. The V and J ends lost 0 bases and 4 bases respectively, with 12 bases between them. The CDR3 coding sequence is TGTGCCAGCAGCCAAGAATGGGGAGAACGCACTGAAGCTTTCTTT. Translated, it gives CASSQEWGERTEAFF.

This clone was seen a few times. The chain couples TRBV5-4 to TRBJ2-3; 12 bases agree with TRBD2. CDR1 is SGHNT, CDR2 YYREEE, per germline (reference sequence). V lost 4 bases, J lost 6 bases, and 6 bases stayed unmatched. The CDR3 has 15 residues. CDR3 bases: TGTGCCAGCAGCACCCTTGGGACTAGCGGGGATACGCAGTATTTT. Protein sequence: CASSTLGTSGDTQYF.

This chain joins TRBV6-2 or TRBV6-3 and TRBJ1-2; possibly TRBD1 for D (5 bases). Germline CDR1 MNHEY, CDR2 SVGEGT. The CDR3 runs 14 residues. V lost 2 bases to trimming and J lost 6 bases, with 13 bases between them. CDR3 protein: CASSYRLAGHGYTF. Here the CDR3 DNA reads TGTGCCAGCAGTTACCGTTTGGCAGGGCATGGCTACACCTTC.

The V call is TRBV10-3, the J call TRBJ2-3, with unresolved D. Trimming cost V 4 bases and J 0 bases, with 2 bases left between them. CDR1 and CDR2 (germline): ENHRY, SYGVKD. The CDR3 is made up of 12 amino acids. In DNA, the CDR3 is TGTGCCATCAGTGCTAGCACAGATACGCAGTATTTT. Translating gives CAISASTDTQYF.